Sequencing of this TCR beta chain was carried out in a study of human T cells and chemical hapten exposure. TCRdb processed the RACE reads anew with MiXCR; each CDR3 protein has one entry. Among about 140,000 distinct CDR3 sequences listed, approximately 12% were seen once. Germline assignment: CDR1 LGHDT and CDR2 YNNKEL (reference sequence). Trimming took off 4 bases at V and 0 bases at J, with 15 bases between the two ends. The CDR3 is made up of 16 amino acids. Described time point: patch test 2, 6 weeks after DPC sensitization. Described treatment: therapeutic diphenylcyclopropenone sensitization with weekly scalp DPC.

J is TRBJ1-1 and V is TRBV3-1, with D perhaps matching TRBD1 (6 bases). The TCR was taken from a woman in her fifties or sixties with alopecia areata. Some clones in this sample may be carry-over from other donors' samples. The starting material was whole blood, obtained in connection with sensitization to the hapten diphenylcyclopropenone (DPC). CDR3 residues: CASSLSGGRMNTEAFF. The CDR3 region has the DNA TGTGCCAGCAGCCTTTCGGGGGGCCGAATGAACACTGAAGCTTTCTTT.